This passage covers 19 T cell receptor beta chains from one sample sequenced in a study of cytomegalovirus exposure and HLA in healthy donors. Profiling relied on immunoSEQ multiplex PCR, and the TCRdb table lists in-frame clones only, not all of them. Of 120,000 or so clones listed, 70% to 90% are singletons. The sample was PBMCs. The receptors were sampled from a woman between 18 and 30 years old in good health and CMV-seronegative.

The CDR3 nucleotides are TGTGCCAGCAGTCTATTGACAGGCGCCTACGAGCAGTACTTC. Amino acids: CASSLLTGAYEQYF. The chain is built from TRBV28 and TRBJ2-7; possible D gene TRBD1, 6 bases. V was clipped by 5 bases and J by 2 bases, with 13 bases between them. This CDR3 is 14 amino acids long. CDR1 and CDR2 from the germline V gene are MDHEN and SYDVKM.

This chain joins TRBV7-3 and TRBJ2-3; TRBD2 aligns across 12 bases. V was pared by 4 bases and J by 2 bases, with 4 bases of the junction left unmatched. CDR3 size: 16 residues. Germline-derived CDR1 and CDR2 are SGHTA and FQGTGA. CDR3 nucleotides: TGTGCCAGCAGCTCAGGACTAGCGGGGACCACAGATACGCAGTATTTT. It translates to CASSSGLAGTTDTQYF.

V and J are TRBV7-8 and TRBJ2-1; D might be TRBD2 (5 bases). Deletions cut 1 base from V and 6 bases from J, with 13 bases between. The length of the CDR3 is 15 residues. The germline CDR1 and CDR2 sequences are SGHVS and FQNEAQ. For the CDR3, the DNA is TGTGCCAGCAGCTTAGTGGCTAGCCTGGGCAATGAGCAGTTCTTC. Its translation is CASSLVASLGNEQFF. The full variable domain, its missing parts supplied by reference TRBV7-8 and TRBJ2-1, is GAGVSQSPRYKVAKRGQDVALRCDPISGHVSLFWYQQALGQGPEFLTYFQNEAQLDKSGLPSDRFFAERPEGSVSTLKIQRTQQEDSAVYLCASSLVASLGNEQFFGPGTRLTVL.

This rearrangement joins TRBV4-1 to TRBJ1-4; D is unclear. V lost 2 bases, J lost 3 bases, and 13 bases lay in between. This CDR3 is built from 16 residues. Germline CDR1 and CDR2: MGHRA and YSYEKL. The CDR3 nucleotides are TGCGCCAGCAGCCAACCCGGTGGGAGGGCTAATGAAAAACTGTTTTTT. Translated: CASSQPGGRANEKLFF.

V and J are TRBV6-5 and TRBJ2-5; the match to TRBD2 covers 9 bases. CDR3 size: 14 residues. CDR1 MNHEY and CDR2 SVGAGI come from the germline V gene. J was trimmed by 2 bases and V by 7 bases; bases with no gene match: 5. The CDR3 region has the DNA TGTGCCAGCACCCTTAGCGGGGGTCAAGAGACCCAGTACTTC. Translating it yields CASTLSGGQETQYF.

The V gene is TRBV28, the J gene TRBJ1-1; the D is unclear. The germline CDR1 and CDR2 sequences are MDHEN and SYDVKM. The CDR3 loop spans 14 amino acids. The V end was cut by 5 bases, the J end by 0 bases, with 10 bases between. CDR3 bases: TGTGCCAGCAGTCCCCCGTCGGTGAACACTGAAGCTTTCTTT. Translating gives CASSPPSVNTEAFF.

The chain has TRBV28 and TRBJ1-6; 7 nucleotides line up with TRBD1. V was pared by 2 bases and J by 14 bases, with 12 bases of the junction left unmatched. The CDR3 has 15 amino acids. The germline V gene has CDR1 MDHEN and CDR2 SYDVKM. CDR3 bases: TGTGCCAGCAGTTTAGATACCGGGACAGCGCGCACCCTCCACTTT. This codes for CASSLDTGTARTLHF. Full variable domain (remainder filled in from reference TRBV28 and TRBJ1-6): DVKVTQSSRYLVKRTGEKVFLECVQDMDHENMFWYRQDPGLGLRLIYFSYDVKMKEKGDIPEGYSVSREKKERFSLILESASTNQTSMYLCASSLDTGTARTLHFGNGTRLTVT.

The gene calls are TRBV7-6 and TRBJ2-1; 10 positions agree with TRBD2. From germline, CDR1 is SGHVS and CDR2 FNYEAQ. Unmatched junction bases numbered 3, after V lost 2 bases and J lost 5 bases. The length of the CDR3 is 15 residues. CDR3 coding DNA: TGTGCCAGCAGCTTAAGGACTAGCGGAGACAATGAGCAGTTCTTC. It yields the protein CASSLRTSGDNEQFF.

The chain is built from TRBV7-2 and TRBJ1-1; D is unresolved. Germline assignment: CDR1 SGHTA and CDR2 FQGNSA. This CDR3 has 15 residues. V was shortened by 5 bases and J by 1 base, with 14 bases between the two germline ends. The CDR3 sequence: CASSTGPRGNTEAFF. CDR3 DNA sequence: TGTGCCAGCAGCACCGGGCCGCGGGGGAACACTGAAGCTTTCTTT.

This chain connects TRBV28 to TRBJ1-1, with 9 bases fitting TRBD1. V dropped 5 bases and J dropped 3; count of bases not matched to a gene: 10. The CDR3 has 16 residues. The germline V gene encodes CDR1 MDHEN and CDR2 SYDVKM. CDR3 in DNA: TGTGCCAGCAGTGGCGACAGGGGGTTTGGGGACACTGAAGCTTTCTTT. Amino acids: CASSGDRGFGDTEAFF.

Here the CDR3 reads CASSLGTGDQPQHF. CDR3 bases: TGCGCCAGCAGCTTGGGTACAGGGGATCAGCCCCAGCATTTT. The chain recombines TRBV5-1 with TRBJ1-5, with 7 nucleotides matching TRBD1. Germline CDR1 SGHRS, CDR2 YFSETQ. This CDR3 contains 14 residues. With 0 bases clipped from V and 5 bases from J, the junction kept 2 bases outside the gene matches.

The chain employs TRBV21-1 and TRBJ2-7; TRBD2, the D gene given by the table, was not confirmed from the DNA. TRBV21-1 is a known pseudogene. This CDR3 has 15 amino acids. CDR3 region: CASSSAGVSSYEQYF. The CDR3, as DNA: TGTGCCAGCAGCTCAGCGGGTGTCAGCTCCTACGAGCAGTACTTC.

The rearrangement links TRBV5-6 to TRBJ1-1; D remains ambiguous. V lost 4 bases to trimming and J lost 5 bases, with 12 bases between them. Germline CDR1 is SGHDT and CDR2 is YYEEEE. The CDR3 is 13 residues long. CDR3 sequence: CASSGKTRTEAFF. The DNA for the CDR3 is TGTGCCAGCAGCGGAAAAACGAGGACTGAAGCTTTCTTT.

This sequence joins TRBV5-4 and TRBJ1-1; tentatively, D is TRBD1 (5 bases). V was trimmed by 3 bases and J by 8 bases, leaving 14 bases between them. The CDR3 length is 13 residues. Germline CDR1 SGHNT, CDR2 YYREEE (reference sequence). CDR3 loop: CASSYRQSTEAFF. The CDR3 DNA follows: TGTGCCAGCAGCTACCGACAGAGCACAGAAGCTTTCTTT.

The rearrangement joins TRBV30 to TRBJ1-5; D uncertain. V was shortened by 5 bases and J by 2 bases, with 13 bases between the two germline ends. Per the germline V gene, CDR1 is GTSNPN and CDR2 is SVGIG (reference sequence). The CDR3 sequence is 14 residues long. CDR3 nucleotides: TGTGCCTGGCGTCCCCATGGGCGCAATCAGCCCCAGCATTTT. Protein sequence: CAWRPHGRNQPQHF.

The chain is built from TRBV9 and TRBJ1-4, with TRBD1 matching 8 bases. This CDR3 spans 15 amino acids. V shed 4 bases and J 7 bases; nucleotides not matched to a gene: 9. CDR1 SGDLS and CDR2 YYNGEE come from the germline V gene. This CDR3 reads CASSKQDRAGEKLFF. The DNA of the CDR3 is TGTGCCAGCAGCAAACAGGACAGGGCTGGTGAAAAACTGTTTTTT.

This chain connects TRBV6-6 to TRBJ2-7, with 9 positions matching TRBD1. Germline V lookup: CDR1 MNHNY, CDR2 SVGAGI (reference sequence). The V gene end was trimmed by 2 bases and the J gene end by 0 bases; junction bases not matched to a gene: 2. The CDR3 covers 15 residues. The CDR3 loop reads CASSYPTGGSYEQYF. DNA of the CDR3: TGTGCCAGCAGTTACCCGACAGGGGGCTCCTACGAGCAGTACTTC.

The V gene is TRBV30, the J gene TRBJ2-3; unclear D gene. The CDR3 is 15 amino acids. V was trimmed by 0 bases and J by 0 bases, leaving 10 bases between them. Germline CDR1 GTSNPN, CDR2 SVGIG (reference sequence). CDR3 bases: TGTGCCTGGAGTGTTGGCTTTCAGAGCACAGATACGCAGTATTTT. Translation gives CAWSVGFQSTDTQYF.

The V call is TRBV5-8, the J call TRBJ1-1, with TRBD1 identical over 7 bases. Trimming cost V 5 bases and J 6 bases; bases outside gene matches: 10. Per the germline V gene, CDR1 is SGHTS and CDR2 is YDEGEE. This CDR3 region has 14 residues. CDR3 nucleotide sequence: TGTGCCAGCAGGAAACAGGGGCGGGGTCCTGAAGCTTTCTTT. Its translation: CASRKQGRGPEAFF.